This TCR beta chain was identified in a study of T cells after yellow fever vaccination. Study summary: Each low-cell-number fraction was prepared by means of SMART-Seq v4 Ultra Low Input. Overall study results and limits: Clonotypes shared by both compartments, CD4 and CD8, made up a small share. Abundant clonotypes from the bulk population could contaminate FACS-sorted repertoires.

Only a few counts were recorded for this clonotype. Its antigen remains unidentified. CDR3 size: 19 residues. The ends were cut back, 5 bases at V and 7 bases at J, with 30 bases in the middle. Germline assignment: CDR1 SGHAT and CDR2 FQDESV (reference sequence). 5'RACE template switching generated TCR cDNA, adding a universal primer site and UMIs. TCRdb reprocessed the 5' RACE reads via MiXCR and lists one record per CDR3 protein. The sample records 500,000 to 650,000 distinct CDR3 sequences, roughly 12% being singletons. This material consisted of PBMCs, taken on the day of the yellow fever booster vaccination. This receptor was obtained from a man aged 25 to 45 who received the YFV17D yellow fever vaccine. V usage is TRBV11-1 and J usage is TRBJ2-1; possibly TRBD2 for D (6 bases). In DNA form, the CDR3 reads TGTGCCAGCAGCCCATGGAGGGGCCAAACCCTAATTCCTCGGAATGAGCAGTTCTTC. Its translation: CASSPWRGQTLIPRNEQFF.